The 31 T cell receptor beta chains below all came from one sample that was sequenced in a study of blood T cell repertoires in COVID-19. Method: immunoSEQ multiplex PCR; TCRdb's copy keeps in-frame clones and lacks some. The sample lists approximately 54,000 clones; about nine tenths were seen once. The sample comprised peripheral blood. The source of these receptors is a woman aged 40 to 49 with active COVID-19.

The chain carries TRBV3-1 (or the pseudogene TRBV3-2) and TRBJ2-3; possibly TRBD2 for D (5 bases). The V gene lost 5 bases and the J gene lost 5 bases, with 8 bases spanning the gap. This CDR3 contains 12 residues. Germline loops: CDR1 LGHDT, CDR2 YNNKEL (reference sequence). CDR3: CASSDGIDTQYF. The CDR3 DNA sequence: TGTGCCAGCAGCGACGGGATAGATACGCAGTATTTT.

The table lists this clone with a count of one. This chain links TRBV7-2 with TRBJ1-2; D ambiguous. The CDR3 loop spans 14 amino acids. Looked up from germline, CDR1 is SGHTA and CDR2 is FQGNSA. The V and J ends lost 4 bases and 2 bases respectively, with 11 bases between them. DNA of the CDR3: TGTGCCAGCAGCTCCCCCCCGGTGAACTATGGCTACACCTTC. Translating it yields CASSSPPVNYGYTF.

This chain uses TRBV7-8 with TRBJ1-1; D ambiguous. The germline gives CDR1 SGHVS, CDR2 FQNEAQ. The V and J ends lost 0 bases and 5 bases respectively, with 7 bases between them. This CDR3 has 13 residues. The CDR3 loop reads CASSLAGVTEAFF. DNA of the CDR3: TGTGCCAGCAGCTTAGCGGGAGTAACTGAAGCTTTCTTT.

There are a few counts of this clone. The chain links TRBV6-5 to TRBJ2-3; 8 bases line up with TRBD2. CDR1 is MNHEY, CDR2 SVGAGI, per germline. CDR3 length: 15 amino acids. V lost 10 bases and J lost 1; bases outside the gene matches: 10. CDR3 nucleotide sequence: TGTGCCACCCTAGACCCAGCGGGGGGCACAGATACGCAGTATTTT. Its protein is CATLDPAGGTDTQYF.

The V and J genes are TRBV6-6 and TRBJ2-4; the D gene is possibly TRBD2 (6 bases). This CDR3 contains 16 residues. The germline gives CDR1 MNHNY, CDR2 SVGAGI (reference sequence). Trimming took 6 bases from V and 5 from J, leaving 20 bases between them. The CDR3 protein is CASRARGLRAENIQYF. CDR3 nucleotides: TGTGCCAGCAGGGCACGGGGACTGAGGGCTGAAAACATTCAGTACTTC.

The chain employs TRBV19 and TRBJ2-1; 9 bases map to TRBD1. The CDR3 spans 14 residues. Germline V gives CDR1 LNHDA, CDR2 SQIVND (reference sequence). The ends lost 5 bases at V and 7 bases at J; junction bases unmatched: 6. The CDR3 is CASSLRTGANEQFF. CDR3 coding DNA: TGTGCCAGTAGTCTACGGACAGGGGCGAATGAGCAGTTCTTC.

This clone appeared a few times. This rearrangement joins TRBV4-1 to TRBJ2-3; 9 bases agree with TRBD2. CDR3 size: 16 residues. Germline values: CDR1 MGHRA, CDR2 YSYEKL. The trim removed 1 base at V and 2 bases at J, leaving 4 bases unmatched. The CDR3 spells CASSQAVAGDTDTQYF. CDR3 coding DNA: TGCGCCAGCAGCCAAGCCGTAGCGGGGGACACAGATACGCAGTATTTT.

This chain links TRBV5-6 with TRBJ1-2; 12 bases are shared with TRBD1. Germline CDR1 reads SGHDT; CDR2 reads YYEEEE. The CDR3 length is 17 residues. V shed 2 bases, J shed 3 bases, and the junction held 8 bases outside the gene matches. As DNA, the CDR3 is TGTGCCAGCAGCTTCCGGGACAGGGGGCATCTGTACTATGGCTACACCTTC. Translation: CASSFRDRGHLYYGYTF.

The table lists this clone with a count of one. This chain uses TRBV9 with TRBJ2-5, with 10 bases aligning to TRBD2. V was pared by 4 bases and J by 2 bases, with 2 bases of the junction left unmatched. There are 14 residues in the CDR3. Germline V gene sequence: CDR1 SGDLS, CDR2 YYNGEE. CDR3 nucleotide sequence: TGTGCCAGCAGCTTTAGCGGGGGGCAAGAGACCCAGTACTTC. Amino acid sequence: CASSFSGGQETQYF.

V and J are TRBV10-2 and TRBJ1-3; D not certain. The germline CDR1 and CDR2 sequences are WSHSY and SAAADI. This CDR3 is built from 12 residues. The V and J ends lost 3 bases and 4 bases respectively, with 4 bases between them. DNA for the CDR3: TGCGCCAGCAGTGAATTAGGAAACACCATATATTTT. It encodes CASSELGNTIYF.

The chain is built from TRBV28 and TRBJ1-2; possible D gene TRBD1, 6 bases. The CDR3 length is 15 residues. V was trimmed by 7 bases and J by 3 bases, leaving 18 bases between them. Germline V gene lookup returns CDR1 MDHEN and CDR2 SYDVKM. The CDR3 sequence: CASIDAGQKYYGYTF. The CDR3 DNA is TGTGCCAGCATCGACGCCGGACAGAAGTACTATGGCTACACCTTC.

The V gene is TRBV30, the J gene TRBJ1-3; 9 bases line up with TRBD1. The CDR3 sequence is 15 residues long. Trimming cost V 3 bases and J 8 bases; bases outside gene matches: 11. The V gene's germline CDR1 is GTSNPN and CDR2 SVGIG (reference sequence). The CDR3 region is CAWSPGTGITDTIYF. The CDR3 DNA sequence: TGTGCCTGGAGCCCCGGGACAGGGATAACAGACACCATATATTTT.

The chain combines TRBV20-1 with TRBJ1-2, with a tentative D call TRBD1 (5 bases). Germline V gene data show CDR1 as DFQATT and CDR2 as SNEGSKA (reference sequence). There are 14 residues in the CDR3. V lost 3 bases and J lost 8, with 19 bases in between. The CDR3 spells CSASRGEGAQGYTF. CDR3 nucleotide sequence: TGCAGTGCTAGTCGAGGCGAAGGGGCTCAAGGCTACACCTTC.

The chain is built from TRBV19 and TRBJ2-2, with 7 nucleotides matching TRBD1. This CDR3 contains 15 residues. The germline CDR1 and CDR2 sequences are LNHDA and SQIVND (reference sequence). V shed 6 bases and J 6 bases; nucleotides not matched to a gene: 10. The CDR3 nucleotides read TGTGCCAGTAGACGACCGACAGGGATGGCCGGGGAGCTGTTTTTT. Translated, it gives CASRRPTGMAGELFF.

The chain carries TRBV4-1 and TRBJ2-6; weak D call: TRBD1 (8 bases). Trimming took off 0 bases at V and 2 bases at J, with 14 bases between the two ends. The CDR3 runs 18 residues. Germline V lookup: CDR1 MGHRA, CDR2 YSYEKL. CDR3 loop: CASSQEQGGLTGANVLTF. CDR3 bases: TGCGCCAGCAGCCAAGAACAGGGGGGGTTAACTGGGGCCAACGTCCTGACTTTC.

This chain uses TRBV7-9 with TRBJ2-3; 11 bases map to TRBD2. From germline, CDR1 is SEHNR and CDR2 FQNEAQ (reference sequence). V lost 5 bases and J lost 13; bases outside the gene matches: 8. The CDR3 is made up of 13 amino acids. CDR3 nucleotides: TGTGCCAGCAGCCCTAGACTAGCGGGGCGGGAGTATTTT. Protein: CASSPRLAGREYF.

This clone was detected ten times or more. The J gene is TRBJ2-3, the V gene TRBV11-3; no firm D call. This CDR3 comprises 12 residues. CDR1 and CDR2 (germline): SGHNT, YENEEA. V lost 5 bases, J lost 5 bases, and 8 bases lay in between. CDR3 coding DNA: TGTGCCAGCAGCCCTCGGAGAGATACGCAGTATTTT. Translating it yields CASSPRRDTQYF.

The chain carries TRBV3-1 (or the pseudogene TRBV3-2) and TRBJ2-5, with TRBD2 matching over 12 bases. CDR1 and CDR2 (germline): LGHDT, YNNKEL (reference sequence). Losses at the gene ends were 3 bases for V and 5 bases for J; bases not matched to a gene: 4. CDR3 length: 15 residues. In nucleotides, the CDR3 is TGTGCCAGCAGCCAGTGGACTAGCGGGATGGAGACCCAGTACTTC. It specifies CASSQWTSGMETQYF.

The V and J genes are TRBV5-1 and TRBJ2-7, with 10 positions matching TRBD1. CDR1 and CDR2 (germline): SGHRS, YFSETQ. J lost 2 bases, V lost 4 bases, and 6 bases had no gene match. The CDR3 length is 15 residues. The CDR3 sequence is CASSLQTGGAYEQYF. The CDR3 region has the DNA TGCGCCAGCAGCCTACAGACAGGGGGCGCCTACGAGCAGTACTTC.

Here the CDR3 DNA reads TGTGCCAGCGGTACTAGCGGATTACAAGAGACCCAGTACTTC. Amino acid sequence: CASGTSGLQETQYF. The chain uses TRBV2 and TRBJ2-5; TRBD2 matches 8 bases. This CDR3 spans 14 amino acids. V was clipped by 8 bases and J by 2 bases; unmatched bases: 7. CDR1 is SNHLY and CDR2 is FYNNEI in the germline V gene.

The chain employs TRBV21-1 and TRBJ2-2; the DNA was not used to check the table's D call, TRBD2. TRBV21-1 is deemed a pseudogene. The CDR3 sequence is 16 residues long. The CDR3 coding sequence is TGTGCCAGCAGCAAAGATGGAGGGCAGGAAACCGGGGAGCTGTTTTTT. It codes for CASSKDGGQETGELFF.

This chain joins TRBV29-1 and TRBJ1-1; D is perhaps TRBD1 (5 bases). The CDR3 has 11 amino acids. The V gene's germline CDR1 is SQVTM and CDR2 ANQGSEA. The V gene lost 3 bases and the J gene lost 11 bases, with 13 bases spanning the gap. Here the CDR3 reads CSVESGEFAFF. The DNA for the CDR3 is TGCAGCGTTGAGTCGGGGGAGTTCGCTTTCTTT.

The rearrangement joins TRBV19 to TRBJ1-1, with 7 bases that match TRBD1. J gave up 5 bases and V 2 bases, and 2 bases lay outside the gene matches. The CDR3 has 13 amino acids. CDR1 is LNHDA and CDR2 is SQIVND in the germline V gene (reference sequence). DNA for the CDR3: TGTGCCAGTAGTATACCAGGGGGTACTGAAGCTTTCTTT. Its translation is CASSIPGGTEAFF.

V gene TRBV7-2 combines with J gene TRBJ1-2; D is perhaps TRBD1 (5 bases). Germline-derived CDR1 and CDR2 are SGHTA and FQGNSA. The V end lost 6 bases, the J end lost 4 bases, and 15 bases lay between the germline ends. CDR3 length: 14 amino acids. This CDR3 is CASSQTVNGYGYTF. CDR3 DNA: TGTGCCAGCAGTCAGACAGTGAATGGCTATGGCTACACCTTC.

This chain links TRBV6-6 with TRBJ1-6, with TRBD1 matching 11 bases. The germline CDR1 and CDR2 sequences are MNHNY and SVGAGI (reference sequence). V shed 5 bases, J shed 9 bases, and the junction held 3 bases outside the gene matches. CDR3 size: 14 residues. The CDR3 here is CASSRDRGFSPLHF. In DNA form, the CDR3 reads TGTGCCAGCAGTCGGGACAGGGGGTTTTCACCCCTCCACTTT.

The genes are TRBV7-9 and TRBJ1-1; possible D gene TRBD1, 6 bases. The ends were cut back, 7 bases at V and 3 bases at J, with 42 bases in the middle. This CDR3 is built from 23 residues. Germline V gene sequence: CDR1 SEHNR, CDR2 FQNEAQ (reference sequence). CDR3 protein: CASTPLAGGASSRAIFQDTEAFF. CDR3 sequence (DNA): TGTGCCAGCACCCCTCTCGCTGGGGGGGCCTCTTCAAGGGCCATATTTCAGGACACTGAAGCTTTCTTT.

The rearrangement uses TRBV6-1 and TRBJ2-5; a possible D gene is TRBD2 (6 bases). The germline V gene has CDR1 MNHNS and CDR2 SASEGT. V was cut by 0 bases and J by 0 bases, with 8 bases left in between. This CDR3 region has 15 residues. CDR3 amino acids: CASSEARDYQETQYF. CDR3 coding DNA: TGTGCCAGCAGTGAAGCCCGGGACTACCAAGAGACCCAGTACTTC.

The V and J genes are TRBV19 and TRBJ1-4; no clear D gene. Germline lookup yields CDR1 LNHDA and CDR2 SQIVND (reference sequence). Trimming cost V 3 bases and J 1 base, with 12 bases left between them. The CDR3 has 16 residues. The CDR3 DNA reads TGTGCCAGTAGTATCTCTCCGACACGAACTAATGAAAAACTGTTTTTT. Translating gives CASSISPTRTNEKLFF.

The rearrangement joins TRBV5-4 to TRBJ2-4, with D possibly matching TRBD1 (7 bases). V lost 4 bases, J lost 11 bases, and 25 bases lay in between. The CDR3 spans 16 residues. CDR1 is SGHNT and CDR2 is YYREEE in the germline V gene (reference sequence). The CDR3 here is CASSAGGDRVMGFQYF. The CDR3 nucleotides are TGTGCCAGCAGCGCCGGGGGCGACAGGGTAATGGGGTTTCAGTACTTC.

The rearrangement joins TRBV29-1 to TRBJ2-7, with 10 nucleotides matching TRBD2. Germline V gene sequence: CDR1 SQVTM, CDR2 ANQGSEA. V shed 6 bases and J 1 base; nucleotides not matched to a gene: 15. The CDR3 consists of 17 residues. The CDR3 DNA sequence: TGCAGCGTAAGTTGGGTAAGCGGGGGGGCCGAATCCTACGAGCAGTACTTC. Translation gives CSVSWVSGGAESYEQYF.

This rearrangement joins TRBV15 to TRBJ2-7; TRBD1 matches 10 bases. This CDR3 is 15 amino acids long. The V gene end was trimmed by 5 bases and the J gene end by 2 bases; junction bases not matched to a gene: 6. The V gene's germline CDR1 is LNHNV and CDR2 YYDKDF (reference sequence). DNA of the CDR3: TGTGCCACCAGCTCAGGACAGGGGGTTACCTACGAGCAGTACTTC. It encodes CATSSGQGVTYEQYF.